The 13 T cell receptor beta chains in this list originate from one sample, sequenced in a study of monozygotic twins with inflammatory bowel disease. TCRdb reprocessed the 5' RACE reads, with one entry per CDR3 protein and no DNA. The sample totals 300,000 to 450,000 distinct CDR3 sequences. The specimen sequenced was blood. The receptor source for this set is a human donor with ulcerative colitis or Crohn's disease, or a healthy co-twin of an affected twin (not recorded which).

The chain uses TRBV18 and TRBJ2-3. Germline V gene lookup returns CDR1 KGHSH and CDR2 LQKENI. The CDR3 is 14 amino acids. This chain's CDR3 is CASSPTPGTDTQYF.

This chain uses TRBV24-1 with TRBJ2-3; TCRdb's D call, TRBD1, is unchecked because there is no DNA. The CDR3 is made up of 14 amino acids. Germline V gives CDR1 KGHDR, CDR2 SFDVKD. The CDR3 reads CATSVQGGDDTQYF.

The J gene is TRBJ2-4, the V gene TRBV6-1; TCRdb picks TRBD1, but there is no DNA to check that call. Germline loops: CDR1 MNHNS, CDR2 SASEGT. The CDR3 contains 14 residues. CDR3 protein: CASSPPGTKNIQYF.

CDR3 amino acids: CASTPGTVDVGFF. The V gene is TRBV3-1, the J gene TRBJ2-1; as DNA is missing, the TRBD1 call by TCRdb cannot be tested. CDR3 length: 13 residues. Per the germline V gene, CDR1 is LGHDT and CDR2 is YNNKEL (reference sequence).

The gene calls are TRBV18 and TRBJ1-1; without DNA, the TCRdb call of TRBD1 cannot be checked. Germline V gene sequence: CDR1 KGHSH, CDR2 LQKENI. The CDR3 is 16 residues long. The CDR3 sequence is CASSPLGTGGSAEAFF. The full variable domain, completed using reference TRBV18 and TRBJ1-1, is NAGVMQNPRHLVRRRGQEARLRCSPMKGHSHVYWYRQLPEEGLKFMVYLQKENIIDESGMPKERFSAEFPKEGPSILRIQQVVRGDSAAYFCASSPLGTGGSAEAFFGQGTRLTVV.

CDR3 sequence reads: CASSLTRTSGPYNEQFF. V usage is TRBV7-9 and J usage is TRBJ2-1; there is no DNA to check the TCRdb D call of TRBD2. The germline CDR1 and CDR2 sequences are SEHNR and FQNEAQ (reference sequence). The CDR3 sequence is 17 residues long.

The chain has TRBV5-6 and TRBJ2-7; as DNA is missing, the TRBD1 call by TCRdb cannot be tested. The CDR3 totals 14 residues. Per germline, CDR1 SGHDT and CDR2 YYEEEE. CDR3 protein: CASSSPGQYYEQYF.

The chain uses TRBV20-1 and TRBJ1-1. The CDR3 totals 14 residues. The germline V gene encodes CDR1 DFQATT and CDR2 SNEGSKA (reference sequence). The CDR3 loop reads CSARLGSMNTEAFF.

The V gene is TRBV9, the J gene TRBJ2-5; TCRdb reports TRBD1, a call that lacks DNA to check it against. The CDR3 sequence is 14 residues long. Germline V gene data show CDR1 as SGDLS and CDR2 as YYNGEE. CDR3 loop: CASSVGPGGETQYF.

The CDR3: CASSLQVSYGYTF. The chain has TRBV12-3 or TRBV12-4 and TRBJ1-2. The CDR3 totals 13 residues.

J is TRBJ1-6 and V is TRBV7-3. The CDR3 has 14 residues. CDR1 is SGHTA, CDR2 FQGTGA, per germline. The CDR3 here is CASSITRRNSPLHF.

The chain has TRBV6-1 and TRBJ2-5; TCRdb names TRBD2, which stays unverified in the absence of DNA. The V gene's germline CDR1 is MNHNS and CDR2 SASEGT. The CDR3 runs to 17 residues. CDR3: CASSRRPTRANEETQYF.

The chain is built from TRBV6-2 or TRBV6-3 and TRBJ2-1. This CDR3 contains 16 residues. Germline V gene lookup returns CDR1 MNHEY and CDR2 SVGEGT. CDR3 residues: CASSSNVGSGYNEQFF.